These T cell receptor beta chains were read from a single sample in a study of blood T cell repertoires in COVID-19. Profiling relied on immunoSEQ multiplex PCR, and the TCRdb table lists in-frame clones only, not all of them. Here the sample spans around 250,000 clones, 85% to 90% being singletons. The sequenced material came from peripheral blood. The receptors derive from a woman aged 70-85 years with active or convalescent COVID-19. Each CDR3 is given with its conserved first and last residue. D genes are given only for firm matches. Clone size is given for some rows only: seen once, a few or many times, or a class if the clone is expanded.

V	size	J	D	DNA	CDR3
TRBV10-3	NA	TRBJ2-7	NA	TGTGCCATCAGTGACCTCGCGGCCCTCCGGAGCTACGAGCAGTACTTC	CAISDLAALRSYEQYF
TRBV19	few	TRBJ1-5	TRBD1	TGTGCCAGTAGTTCCACAGGGGGCAATCAGCCCCAGCATTTT	CASSSTGGNQPQHF
TRBV7-2	NA	TRBJ2-4	TRBD1	TGTGCCAGCAGCTTAGGGACAGGGGCCGGTGGGGTAAACATTCAGTACTTC	CASSLGTGAGGVNIQYF
TRBV10-2	NA	TRBJ2-3	TRBD2	TGCGCCAGCAGTGAGGGCGGGGGAGTGGAAGGCACAGATACGCAGTATTTT	CASSEGGGVEGTDTQYF
TRBV29-1	NA	TRBJ1-2	TRBD1	TGCAGCGTGGGGGACAGGGAGCATGGCTACACCTTC	CSVGDREHGYTF
TRBV10-1	few	TRBJ2-2	NA	TGCGCCAGCAGCCCAGGGGCCGGGGAGCTGTTTTTT	CASSPGAGELFF
TRBV11-3	NA	TRBJ1-6	TRBD1	TGTGCCAGCAGCTCCCGGACAGGGGGCGTTAATTCACCCCTCCACTTT	CASSSRTGGVNSPLHF
TRBV4-3	NA	TRBJ1-2	TRBD1	TGCGCCAGCAGCCAAGAGACAGGGGTAGCCTATGGCTACACCTTC	CASSQETGVAYGYTF
TRBV27	NA	TRBJ1-5	TRBD1	TGTGCCAGCAGCTCCGGGACAGGGGGCAATCAGCCCCAGCATTTT	CASSSGTGGNQPQHF
TRBV5-8	NA	TRBJ2-2	NA	TGTGCCAGCAGCTTGCTGACAGTTCAGGACGGGGAGCTGTTTTTT	CASSLLTVQDGELFF
TRBV29-1	NA	TRBJ1-4	NA	TGCAGCCTAGGTTGGGGAGGTGAAAAACTGTTTTTT	CSLGWGGEKLFF
TRBV7-2	once	TRBJ1-2	NA	TGTGCCAGCAGCTCAAGGGGGATAGGTCACAACTATGGCTACACCTTC	CASSSRGIGHNYGYTF
TRBV10-3	NA	TRBJ1-2	NA	TGTGCCATCAGCCTTAAACGGGGGGCCTCCTATGGCTACACCTTC	CAISLKRGASYGYTF
TRBV7-3	NA	TRBJ2-1	NA	TGTGCCAGCAGCTTTCCCCCTGGGGGGTACAATGAGCAGTTCTTC	CASSFPPGGYNEQFF
TRBV13	NA	TRBJ2-2	NA	TGTGCCAGCCAGTCGTTGAACACCGGGGAGCTGTTTTTT	CASQSLNTGELFF
TRBV6-5	NA	TRBJ2-7	NA	TGTGCCAGCAGTTACGCCGGGACTCCAACCTACGAGCAGTACTTC	CASSYAGTPTYEQYF
TRBV21-1	NA	TRBJ1-5	NA	TGTGCCAGCAGCCCATGGAAGATCGGGTGTCAGCCCCAGCATTTT	CASSPWKIGCQPQHF
TRBV15	few	TRBJ2-1	TRBD2	TGTGCCACCAGCAGAGAACTAGCGAGCTCCTACAATGAGCAGTTCTTC	CATSRELASSYNEQFF
TRBV14	NA	TRBJ1-2	TRBD1	TGTGCCAGCAGCCAAACTCCCGGGACAGGCTATGGCTACACCTTC	CASSQTPGTGYGYTF
TRBV5-5	NA	TRBJ2-3	TRBD2	TGTGCCAGCAGCTTGCTGGGCGGCGGGGGGGCCATGGATACGCAGTATTTT	CASSLLGGGGAMDTQYF
TRBV5-4	NA	TRBJ2-1	TRBD2	TGTGCCAGCAGATTAGGGACTAGGGATGAGCAGTTCTTC	CASRLGTRDEQFF
TRBV19	NA	TRBJ2-2	TRBD2	TGTGCCACCGCTTCACTAGCGGCTTCGAACACCGGGGAGCTGTTTTTT	CATASLAASNTGELFF
TRBV5-4	NA	TRBJ1-2	NA	TGTGCCAGCAGCGGAACAGGGACGGTTGGCTACACCTTC	CASSGTGTVGYTF
TRBV9	NA	TRBJ1-1	NA	TGTGCCAGCAGCATCGGACACAGGAACACTGAAGCTTTCTTT	CASSIGHRNTEAFF
TRBV10-1	few	TRBJ2-7	NA	TGCGCCAGCAGTGAGGGACTTTCCTACGAGCAGTACTTC	CASSEGLSYEQYF
TRBV6-2/TRBV6-3	NA	TRBJ2-7	TRBD1	TGTGCCAGCAGCCAGGACAGGGGTCCCCCAGGGAGCTACGAGCAGTACTTC	CASSQDRGPPGSYEQYF
TRBV7-3	NA	TRBJ1-3	NA	TGTGCCAGCAGCTTAACTCGGGGGAGCGGAAACACCATATATTTT	CASSLTRGSGNTIYF
TRBV9	NA	TRBJ2-7	TRBD2	TGTGCCAGCAGCGCGGGGGGGATAAGCGAGCAGTACTTC	CASSAGGISEQYF
TRBV3-1/TRBV3-2	NA	TRBJ2-1	TRBD2	TGTGCCAGCAGCCTCCCCGGACTAGCGGGGGGGCCGTCGGTCTTC	CASSLPGLAGGPSVF
TRBV7-2	NA	TRBJ1-2	NA	TGTGCCAGCAGCTTAGAGAACAGTTTAAATGGTGGCTACACCTTC	CASSLENSLNGGYTF
TRBV6-2/TRBV6-3	NA	TRBJ1-6	NA	TGTGCCAGCAGTTACGTCGGGTCGCCTAATTCACCCCTCCACTTT	CASSYVGSPNSPLHF
TRBV28	NA	TRBJ1-1	NA	TGTGCCAGCAGTTTAAGCGGGACCACTGAAGCTTTCTTT	CASSLSGTTEAFF
TRBV9	NA	TRBJ1-3	TRBD1	TGTGCCAGCAGCGGACAGGGTGGCTCTGGAAACACCATATATTTT	CASSGQGGSGNTIYF
TRBV24-1	few	TRBJ2-2	TRBD1	TGTGCCACCAAGGGACAGCTGAACACCGGGGAGCTGTTTTTT	CATKGQLNTGELFF
TRBV27	NA	TRBJ1-5	TRBD1	TGTGCCAGCGGCCGAACAGGGGGCGTTCAGCCCCAGCATTTT	CASGRTGGVQPQHF
TRBV15	NA	TRBJ2-4	NA	TGTGCCACCAGCGGGGCTCCCCTAGCCAAAAACATTCAGTACTTC	CATSGAPLAKNIQYF
TRBV4-3	once	TRBJ2-6	TRBD1	TGCGCCAGCAGCCAAGTAACAGGGGGCACTGGGGCCAACGTCCTGACTTTC	CASSQVTGGTGANVLTF
TRBV7-2	NA	TRBJ1-2	NA	TGTGCCAGCAGCTTAGCTAGGGGTGGAAACTATGGCTACACCTTC	CASSLARGGNYGYTF
TRBV5-1	NA	TRBJ1-6	NA	TGCGCCAGCAGCTTGGCCCCGTGGGGGGGTGGAGGCTCCTATAATTCACCCCTCCACTTT	CASSLAPWGGGGSYNSPLHF
TRBV14	NA	TRBJ1-2	NA	TGTGCCAGCGCAGGGTTCTATGGCTACACCTTC	CASAGFYGYTF
TRBV12-3/TRBV12-4	NA	TRBJ1-1	NA	TGTGCCAGCAGTTTGAGAATGAACACTGAAGCTTTCTTT	CASSLRMNTEAFF
TRBV7-8	NA	TRBJ1-2	NA	TGTGCCAGCAGCCCAGATCGGGAGGGAGGCTATGGCTACACCTTC	CASSPDREGGYGYTF
TRBV11-3	NA	TRBJ2-7	NA	TGTGCCAGCAGCTTCGACAGGACCTCCTACGAGCAGTACTTC	CASSFDRTSYEQYF
TRBV5-1	NA	TRBJ1-2	NA	TGCGCCAGCAGTAGCGGCTACACCTTC	CASSSGYTF
TRBV18	NA	TRBJ1-6	TRBD1	TGTGCCAGCTCACCCCAGACAGGGCGGAATTCACCCCTCCACTTT	CASSPQTGRNSPLHF
TRBV19	NA	TRBJ2-2	TRBD1	TGTGCCAGTAGACGGGACAGGGCCACCGGGGAGCTGTTTTTT	CASRRDRATGELFF
TRBV5-1	NA	TRBJ2-7	NA	TGCGCCAGCAGCTTGGATGGGGGCGCTCCCTACGAGCAGTACTTC	CASSLDGGAPYEQYF
TRBV19	NA	TRBJ1-1	NA	TGTGCCACTAACCGTGGGAGACTGAACACTGAAGCTTTCTTT	CATNRGRLNTEAFF
TRBV24-1	NA	TRBJ1-2	NA	TGTGCCACCAGCCAACAATACGGAGTTTCTAACTATGGCTACACCTTC	CATSQQYGVSNYGYTF
TRBV10-2	NA	TRBJ2-3	TRBD2	TGCGCCAGCAGATTAGCGGGGGCTCTTCATAGCACAGATACGCAGTATTTT	CASRLAGALHSTDTQYF